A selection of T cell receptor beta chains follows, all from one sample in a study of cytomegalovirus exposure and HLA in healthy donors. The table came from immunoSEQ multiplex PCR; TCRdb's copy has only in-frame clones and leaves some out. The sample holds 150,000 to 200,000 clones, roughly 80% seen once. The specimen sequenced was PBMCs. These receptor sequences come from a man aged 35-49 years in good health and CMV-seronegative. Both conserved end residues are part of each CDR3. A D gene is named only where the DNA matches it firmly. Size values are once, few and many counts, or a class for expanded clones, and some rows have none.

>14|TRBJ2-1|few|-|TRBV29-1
TGCAGCGTTTTAACCGGGAGCTCCTACAATGAGCAGTTCTTC
CSVLTGSSYNEQFF
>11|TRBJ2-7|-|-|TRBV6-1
TGTGCCAGCGAGCGGACCTACGAGCAGTACTTC
CASERTYEQYF
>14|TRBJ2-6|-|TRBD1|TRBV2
TGTGCCACCCAGGGGGCGCGGGGGGCCAACGTCCTGACTTTC
CATQGARGANVLTF
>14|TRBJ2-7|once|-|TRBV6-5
TGTGCCAGCCGTAGTATTGGGAGCTCCTACGAGCAGTACTTC
CASRSIGSSYEQYF
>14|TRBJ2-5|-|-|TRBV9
TGTGCCAGCACCCCCGGAGGGACAGAAGAGACCCAGTACTTC
CASTPGGTEETQYF
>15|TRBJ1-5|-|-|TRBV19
TGTGCCAGTAGTATAGGCCAGGGTGGTCCTCAGCCCCAGCATTTT
CASSIGQGGPQPQHF
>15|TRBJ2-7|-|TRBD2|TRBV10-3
TGTGCCATCAGTGAGGGCGGGGGGCCCTCCTACGAGCAGTACTTC
CAISEGGGPSYEQYF
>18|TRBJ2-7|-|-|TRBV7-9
TGTGCCAGCAGCTTAGAAAGTAAGTTGGGGTTGGGGGGCTACGAGCAGTACTTC
CASSLESKLGLGGYEQYF
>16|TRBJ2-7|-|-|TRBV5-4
TGTGCCAGCAGCTTGGCCCAGGGCCTGCACCTTTACGAGCAGTACTTC
CASSLAQGLHLYEQYF
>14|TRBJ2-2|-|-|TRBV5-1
TGCGCCAGCAGACCCGACAGTAACACCGGGGAGCTGTTTTTT
CASRPDSNTGELFF
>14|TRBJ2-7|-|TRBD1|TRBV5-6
TGTGCCAGCAGCTCGGACAGGGTGGAGGTCGAGCAGTACTTC
CASSSDRVEVEQYF
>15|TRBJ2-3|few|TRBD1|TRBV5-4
TGTGCCAGCAGCTCTGGACAGGGGTTGATAGATACGCAGTATTTT
CASSSGQGLIDTQYF
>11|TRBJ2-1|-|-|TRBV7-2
TGTGCCAGCAGCTCTAGCTCTGAGCAGTTCTTC
CASSSSSEQFF
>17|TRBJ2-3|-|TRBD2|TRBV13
TGTGCCAGCAGCCTCGGGACTAGCGGGGTCCAATCTCCCGCGCAGTATTTT
CASSLGTSGVQSPAQYF
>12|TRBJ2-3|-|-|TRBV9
TGTGCCAGCAGCGGCGACACAGATACGCAGTATTTT
CASSGDTDTQYF
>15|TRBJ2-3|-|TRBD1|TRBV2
TGTGCCAGCAGGACCGGGGACAGGGGTACAGATACGCAGTATTTT
CASRTGDRGTDTQYF
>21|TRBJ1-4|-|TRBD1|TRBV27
TGTGCCAGCAGTTCACTCCCCATCACAGGGGGAGACCTTGCAACTAATGAAAAACTGTTTTTT
CASSSLPITGGDLATNEKLFF
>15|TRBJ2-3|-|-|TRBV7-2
TGTGCCAGCAGCTTATGGGGGGGCGGAACAGATACGCAGTATTTT
CASSLWGGGTDTQYF
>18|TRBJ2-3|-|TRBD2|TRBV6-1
TGTGCCAGCAGTGTGGGACTAGCGGGGGGCTCCAGCACAGATACGCAGTATTTT
CASSVGLAGGSSTDTQYF
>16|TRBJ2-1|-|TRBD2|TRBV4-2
TGTGCCAGCAGCCGAGGGGGAGCGGGGGGGTACAATGAGCAGTTCTTC
CASSRGGAGGYNEQFF
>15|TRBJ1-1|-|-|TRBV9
TGTGCCAGCAGCGCTGTCGGGTTGCAATACACTGAAGCTTTCTTT
CASSAVGLQYTEAFF
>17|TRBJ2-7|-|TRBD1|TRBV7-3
TGTGCCAGCAGCCTACAAATTTCCGGGACAGGGGGCTACGAGCAGTACTTC
CASSLQISGTGGYEQYF
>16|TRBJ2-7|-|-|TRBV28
TGTGCCAGCAGTATCCGAAAGCTGGTGGGATCGGGAGAGCAGTACTTC
CASSIRKLVGSGEQYF
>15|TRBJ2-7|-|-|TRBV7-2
TGTGCCAGCAGCTACCGCAGCGGCACATCCTACGAGCAGTACTTC
CASSYRSGTSYEQYF
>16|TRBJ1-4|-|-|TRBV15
TGTGCCACCAGCAGAGATCTGGGGGCGGTAAATGAAAAACTGTTTTTT
CATSRDLGAVNEKLFF
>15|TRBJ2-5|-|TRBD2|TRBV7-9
TGTGCCAGCGTAACGACTAGCGGGGCCTTGGGGACCCAGTACTTC
CASVTTSGALGTQYF
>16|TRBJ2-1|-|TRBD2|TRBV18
TGTGCCAGCTCACCACCTAGCGGGGTATCCTACAATGAGCAGTTCTTC
CASSPPSGVSYNEQFF
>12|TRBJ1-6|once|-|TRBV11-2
TGTGCCAGCAGCTTCAGTTCCTCACCCCTCCACTTT
CASSFSSSPLHF
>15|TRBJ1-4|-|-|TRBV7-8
TGTGCCAGCAGCTTAGCTGCGGGTAGAGGTGAAAAACTGTTTTTT
CASSLAAGRGEKLFF
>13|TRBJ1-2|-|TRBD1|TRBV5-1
TGCGCCAGCAGCCCCGACAGGGCCTATGGCTACACCTTC
CASSPDRAYGYTF
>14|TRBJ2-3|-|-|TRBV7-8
TGTGCCAGCAGCTTTAACAGGGTGACAGATACGCAGTATTTT
CASSFNRVTDTQYF
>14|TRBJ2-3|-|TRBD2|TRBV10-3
TGTGCCATCGGACGACTAGCGGGCACAGATACGCAGTATTTT
CAIGRLAGTDTQYF
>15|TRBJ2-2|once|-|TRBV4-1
TGCGCCAGCAGCCAAGATCGTATTAATACCGGGGAGCTGTTTTTT
CASSQDRINTGELFF
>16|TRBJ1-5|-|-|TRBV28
TGTGCCAGCAGGGGGCCCGGGCCCCGCTTTTATCAGCCCCAGCATTTT
CASRGPGPRFYQPQHF
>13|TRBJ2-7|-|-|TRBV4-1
TGCGCCAGCAGCCAAGACTCCTTATACGAGCAGTACTTC
CASSQDSLYEQYF
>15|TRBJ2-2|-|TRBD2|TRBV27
TGTGCCAGCAGCATAAAGCGGGATTCCACCGGGGAGCTGTTTTTT
CASSIKRDSTGELFF
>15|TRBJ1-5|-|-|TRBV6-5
TGTGCCAGCAGTTACTCGAGGGAGGGCAATCAGCCCCAGCATTTT
CASSYSREGNQPQHF
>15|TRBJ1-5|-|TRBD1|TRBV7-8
TGTGCCAGCAGCCCAAACAGGGGATGGAATCAGCCCCAGCATTTT
CASSPNRGWNQPQHF
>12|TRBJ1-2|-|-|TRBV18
TGTGCCGGCGGACAGTCTAACTATGGCTACACCTTC
CAGGQSNYGYTF
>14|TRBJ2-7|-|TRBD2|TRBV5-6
TGTGCCAGCAGCTATTCTAGCGGGGGGTACGAGCAGTACTTC
CASSYSSGGYEQYF
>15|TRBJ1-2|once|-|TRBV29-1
TGCAGCGTTGAAGACTCTAAGGAGGGGAATACTGGCTACACCTTC
CSVEDSKEGNTGYTF
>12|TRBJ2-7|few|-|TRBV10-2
TGCGCCAGCAGTGAATCATTCTACGAGCAGTACTTC
CASSESFYEQYF
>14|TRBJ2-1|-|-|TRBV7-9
TGTGCCAGCAGCTTAGTGCCAGGATACAATGAGCAGTTCTTC
CASSLVPGYNEQFF
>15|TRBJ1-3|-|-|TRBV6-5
TGTGCCACCACCCCTGAACAGAGCTCTGGAAACACCATATATTTT
CATTPEQSSGNTIYF
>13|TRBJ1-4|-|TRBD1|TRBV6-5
TGTGCCAGCAGGGACAGGGGGCAAGAAAAACTGTTTTTT
CASRDRGQEKLFF
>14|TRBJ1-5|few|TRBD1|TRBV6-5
TGTGCCAGCAGTATACAGGGGACGGTCCAGCCCCAGCATTTT
CASSIQGTVQPQHF
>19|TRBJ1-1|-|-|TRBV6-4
TGTGCCAGCAGTGACGCTACTCGGAACAGCCGAAACACGAACACTGAAGCTTTCTTT
CASSDATRNSRNTNTEAFF
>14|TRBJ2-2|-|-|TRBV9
TGTGCCAGCAGCGCAACAGGGCAGCTCGGGGAGCTGTTTTTT
CASSATGQLGELFF
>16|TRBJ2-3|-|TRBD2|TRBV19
TGTGCCAGTAGTCCTCGGGGGGGATCGGGCACAGATACGCAGTATTTT
CASSPRGGSGTDTQYF
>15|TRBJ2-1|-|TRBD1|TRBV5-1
TGCGCCAGCAGCTTGGGGGACAGAGACTACAATGAGCAGTTCTTC
CASSLGDRDYNEQFF
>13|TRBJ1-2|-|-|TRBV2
TGTGCCAGCAGTAAACAGCCTAACTATGGCTACACCTTC
CASSKQPNYGYTF
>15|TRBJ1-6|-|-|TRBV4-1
TGCGCCAGCAGCCATCTTTCGCCCCAGAATTCACCCCTCCACTTT
CASSHLSPQNSPLHF
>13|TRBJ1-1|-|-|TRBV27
TGTGCCAGCAGTTTATGGGGCAACACTGAAGCTTTCTTT
CASSLWGNTEAFF
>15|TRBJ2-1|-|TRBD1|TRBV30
TGTGCCTGGAGTGGGGACAGGAGCCTTTACAATGAGCAGTTCTTC
CAWSGDRSLYNEQFF
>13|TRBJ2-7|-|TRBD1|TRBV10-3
TGTGCCAGCTTTGACAGGGTGGCCTACGAGCAGTACTTC
CASFDRVAYEQYF
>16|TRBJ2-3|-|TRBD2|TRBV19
TGTGCCAGTAGTATGGGAGGCGGGGGAATCACAGATACGCAGTATTTT
CASSMGGGGITDTQYF